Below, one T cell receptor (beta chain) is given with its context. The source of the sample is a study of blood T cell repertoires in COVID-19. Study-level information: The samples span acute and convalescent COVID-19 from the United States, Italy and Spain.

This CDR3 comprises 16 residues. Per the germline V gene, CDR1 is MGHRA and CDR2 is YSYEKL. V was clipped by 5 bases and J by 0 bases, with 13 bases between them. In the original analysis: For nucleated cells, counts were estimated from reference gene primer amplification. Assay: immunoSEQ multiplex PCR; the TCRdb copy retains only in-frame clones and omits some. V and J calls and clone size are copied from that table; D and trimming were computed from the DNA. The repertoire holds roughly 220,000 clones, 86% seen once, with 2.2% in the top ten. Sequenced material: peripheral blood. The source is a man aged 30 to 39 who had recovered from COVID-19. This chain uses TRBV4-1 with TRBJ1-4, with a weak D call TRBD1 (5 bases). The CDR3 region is CASSARQGATNEKLFF. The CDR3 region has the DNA TGCGCCAGCAGCGCCCGGCAGGGCGCAACTAATGAAAAACTGTTTTTT.